The clone carrying this TCR beta chain was seen repeatedly, ten times or more. The antigen is unknown. Each CDR3 protein is one row after TCRdb ran MiXCR on the 5' RACE reads. The repertoire has fewer than 9,500 distinct CDR3 sequences, roughly 8.8% of them found once; the top ten carry around 10%. The data were obtained in a study of spatial heterogeneity in lung cancer. The wider study: Detected beta-chain sequences consistently exceeded alpha-chain sequences. Study-wide findings and caveats: Counts that tracked tumor mutation counts were those of expanded intratumoral alpha and beta TCRs.

Specified time point: sample taken at primary tumor resection. Whole RNA, which was extracted from tumor, nontumor lung tissue or frozen PBMC, was sequenced without any cell sorting. The CDR3 is 13 amino acids. Germline V gene data show CDR1 as SGHRS and CDR2 as YFSETQ. V lost 0 bases to trimming and J lost 4 bases, with 5 bases between them. This specimen was lung tumor tissue, taken at surgery. This TCR came from a male donor with early-stage non-small cell lung cancer. The gene calls are TRBV5-1 and TRBJ1-5, with D unclear. DNA of the CDR3: TGCGCCAGCAGCTTGGGACCTAATCAGCCCCAGCATTTT. Translating gives CASSLGPNQPQHF.